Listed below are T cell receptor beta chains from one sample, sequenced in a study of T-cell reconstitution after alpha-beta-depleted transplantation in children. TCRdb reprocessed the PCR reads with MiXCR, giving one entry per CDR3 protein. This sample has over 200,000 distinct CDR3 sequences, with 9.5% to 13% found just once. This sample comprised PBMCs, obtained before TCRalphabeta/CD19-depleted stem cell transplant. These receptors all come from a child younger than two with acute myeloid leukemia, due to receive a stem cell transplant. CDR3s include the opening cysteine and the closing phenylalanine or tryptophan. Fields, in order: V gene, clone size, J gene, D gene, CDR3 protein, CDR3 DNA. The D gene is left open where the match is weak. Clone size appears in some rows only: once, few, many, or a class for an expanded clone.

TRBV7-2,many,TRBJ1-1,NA,CASSFQRGEAFF,TGTGCCAGCAGCTTTCAAAGGGGGGAAGCTTTCTTT
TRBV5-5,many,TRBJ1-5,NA,CASSGGHPNSNQPQHF,TGTGCCAGCAGTGGTGGACACCCAAATAGCAATCAGCCCCAGCATTTT
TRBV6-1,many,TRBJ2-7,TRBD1,CASSEGIGQGFGYEQYF,TGTGCCAGCAGTGAAGGGATCGGACAGGGGTTTGGCTACGAGCAGTACTTC
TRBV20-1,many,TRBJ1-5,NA,CSASVGRSSNQPQHF,TGCAGTGCTAGCGTGGGCCGAAGTAGCAATCAGCCCCAGCATTTT
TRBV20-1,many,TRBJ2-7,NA,CSARVAPTYEQYF,TGCAGTGCTAGAGTTGCGCCGACCTACGAGCAGTACTTC
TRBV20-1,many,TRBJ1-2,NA,CSARVEGPGYTF,TGCAGTGCTAGAGTGGAGGGTCCGGGCTACACCTTC
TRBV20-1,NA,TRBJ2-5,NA,CSALWGKETQYF,TGCAGTGCCCTTTGGGGGAAAGAGACCCAGTACTTC
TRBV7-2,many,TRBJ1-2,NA,CASSLGGVNYGYTF,TGTGCCAGCAGCTTAGGAGGGGTTAACTATGGCTACACCTTC
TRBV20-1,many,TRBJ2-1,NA,CSARDWGTDSYNEQFF,TGCAGTGCTAGAGATTGGGGGACTGACTCCTACAATGAGCAGTTCTTC
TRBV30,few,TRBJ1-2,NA,CACDTFGYTF,TGTGCCTGCGACACATTTGGCTACACCTTC
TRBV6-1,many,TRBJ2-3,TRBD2,CASLLQRGSTDTQYF,TGTGCCAGCTTGTTGCAGCGGGGAAGCACAGATACGCAGTATTTT
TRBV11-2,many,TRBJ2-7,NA,CASSPHDFSYEQYF,TGTGCCAGCAGCCCCCACGACTTCTCCTACGAGCAGTACTTC
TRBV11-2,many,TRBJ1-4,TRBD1,CASSLSGTEVEKLFF,TGTGCCAGCAGCTTAAGTGGGACAGAAGTTGAAAAACTGTTTTTT
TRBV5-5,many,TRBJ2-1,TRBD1,CASSLGGDSSNEQFF,TGTGCCAGCAGCTTGGGTGGGGACAGTTCCAATGAGCAGTTCTTC
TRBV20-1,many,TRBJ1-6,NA,CSARDTGASPLHF,TGCAGTGCTAGAGATACGGGGGCTTCACCCCTCCACTTT
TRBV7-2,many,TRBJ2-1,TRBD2,CASSFGAGAEAYNEQFF,TGTGCCAGCAGCTTTGGAGCGGGAGCCGAAGCCTACAATGAGCAGTTCTTC
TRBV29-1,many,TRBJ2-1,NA,CSVVISGRGEQFF,TGCAGCGTTGTGATCAGCGGTAGGGGTGAGCAGTTCTTC
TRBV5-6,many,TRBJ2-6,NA,CASSLWGSGANVLTF,TGTGCCAGCAGCTTATGGGGCTCTGGGGCCAACGTCCTGACTTTC
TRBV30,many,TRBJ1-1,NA,CAWSLGPNTEAFF,TGTGCCTGGAGTCTCGGACCGAACACTGAAGCTTTCTTT
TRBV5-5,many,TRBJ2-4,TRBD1,CASSLLPPGQRAKNIQYF,TGTGCCAGCAGCTTACTGCCACCGGGACAGCGAGCCAAAAACATTCAGTACTTC
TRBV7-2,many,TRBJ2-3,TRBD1,CASSLQGARSTDTQYF,TGTGCCAGCAGCTTACAGGGGGCGCGGTCCACAGATACGCAGTATTTT
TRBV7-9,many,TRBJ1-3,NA,CASSLVGRQNSGNTIYF,TGTGCCAGCAGCTTAGTCGGACGTCAGAACTCTGGAAACACCATATATTTT
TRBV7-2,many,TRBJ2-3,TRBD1,CASSLVGITGVDTQYF,TGTGCCAGCAGCTTAGTGGGAATTACAGGGGTAGATACGCAGTATTTT
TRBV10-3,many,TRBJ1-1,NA,CAISPATGNTEAFF,TGTGCCATCAGCCCAGCCACAGGGAACACTGAAGCTTTCTTT
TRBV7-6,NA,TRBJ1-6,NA,CASSLSENSPLHF,TGTGCCAGCAGCTTGTCGGAGAATTCACCCCTCCACTTT
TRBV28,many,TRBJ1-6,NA,CASSFQGIDNSPLHF,TGTGCCAGCAGTTTTCAAGGGATTGATAATTCACCCCTCCACTTT
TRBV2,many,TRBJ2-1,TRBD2,CASSSLMGGWNNEQFF,TGTGCCAGCAGTTCCCTTATGGGGGGGTGGAACAATGAGCAGTTCTTC
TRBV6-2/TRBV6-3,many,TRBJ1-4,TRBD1,CASSPWDRFEKLFF,TGTGCCAGCAGTCCTTGGGACAGGTTTGAAAAACTGTTTTTT
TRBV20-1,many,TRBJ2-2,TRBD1,CSARDQTGGTGELFF,TGCAGTGCTAGAGACCAGACAGGGGGCACCGGGGAGCTGTTTTTT
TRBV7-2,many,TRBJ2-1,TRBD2,CASGGTTYNEQFF,TGTGCCAGCGGAGGGACTACCTACAATGAGCAGTTCTTC
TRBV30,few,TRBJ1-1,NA,CAWSVGHEAFF,TGTGCCTGGAGTGTGGGGCATGAAGCTTTCTTT
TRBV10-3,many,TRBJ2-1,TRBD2,CAINKLAGDGEQFF,TGTGCCATCAATAAGCTAGCGGGAGACGGCGAGCAGTTCTTC
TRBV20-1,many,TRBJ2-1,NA,CSARVAARPLNEQFF,TGCAGTGCTAGAGTAGCAGCCCGCCCGCTGAATGAGCAGTTCTTC
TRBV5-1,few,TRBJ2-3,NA,CASSTLGGGTDTQYF,TGCGCCAGCAGCACCTTGGGGGGAGGCACAGATACGCAGTATTTT
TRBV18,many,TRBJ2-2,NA,CASSPTGFVEELFF,TGTGCCAGCTCACCAACGGGATTCGTGGAGGAGCTGTTTTTT
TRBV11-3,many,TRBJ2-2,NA,CASSFRVANTGELFF,TGTGCCAGCAGCTTCCGGGTAGCGAACACCGGGGAGCTGTTTTTT
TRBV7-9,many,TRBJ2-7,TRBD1,CASSTDRGAYEQYF,TGTGCCAGCAGCACCGACAGGGGGGCCTACGAGCAGTACTTC
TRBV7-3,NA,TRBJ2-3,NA,CASSLNRGTDTQYF,TGTGCCAGCAGCTTAAATAGGGGAACAGATACGCAGTATTTT
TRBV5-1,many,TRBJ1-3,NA,CASSPLGNTGNTIYF,TGCGCCAGCAGCCCGCTCGGGAATACTGGAAACACCATATATTTT
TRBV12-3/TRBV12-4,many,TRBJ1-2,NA,CASSLEQSGYTF,TGTGCCAGCAGTTTAGAGCAGAGTGGCTACACCTTC
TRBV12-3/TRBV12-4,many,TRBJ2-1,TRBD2,CASSLTSGSYEQFF,TGTGCCAGCAGTTTGACTAGCGGGAGTTATGAGCAGTTCTTC